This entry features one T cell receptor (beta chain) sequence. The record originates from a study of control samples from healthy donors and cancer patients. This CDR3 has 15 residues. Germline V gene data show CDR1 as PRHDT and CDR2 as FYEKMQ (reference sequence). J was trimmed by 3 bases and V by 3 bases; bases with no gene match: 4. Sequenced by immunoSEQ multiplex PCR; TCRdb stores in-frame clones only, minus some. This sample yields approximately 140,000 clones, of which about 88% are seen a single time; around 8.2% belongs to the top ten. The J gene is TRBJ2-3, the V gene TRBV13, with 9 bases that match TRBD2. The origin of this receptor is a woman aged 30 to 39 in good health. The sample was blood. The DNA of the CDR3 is TGTGCCAGCAGCTTCGAGCGGGAGGCGACAGATACGCAGTATTTT. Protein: CASSFEREATDTQYF.